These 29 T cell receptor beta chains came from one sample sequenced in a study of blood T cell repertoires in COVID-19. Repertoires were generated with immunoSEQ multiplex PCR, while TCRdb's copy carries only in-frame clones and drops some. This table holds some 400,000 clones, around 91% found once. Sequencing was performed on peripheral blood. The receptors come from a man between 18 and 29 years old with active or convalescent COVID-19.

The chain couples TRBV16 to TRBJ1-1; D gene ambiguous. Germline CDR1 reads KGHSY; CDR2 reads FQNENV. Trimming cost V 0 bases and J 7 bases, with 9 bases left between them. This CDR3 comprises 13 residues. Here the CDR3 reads CASSQSTTGEAFF. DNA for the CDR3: TGTGCCAGCAGCCAATCCACCACCGGTGAAGCTTTCTTT.

CDR3 nucleotides: TGTGCCAGCAGTTTAGGCGACAGGGACACCGGGGAGCTGTTTTTT. Translated, it gives CASSLGDRDTGELFF. The rearrangement links TRBV28 to TRBJ2-2; 7 positions match TRBD1. V was pared by 2 bases and J by 3 bases, with 3 bases of the junction left unmatched. This CDR3 contains 15 residues. Germline V gives CDR1 MDHEN, CDR2 SYDVKM.

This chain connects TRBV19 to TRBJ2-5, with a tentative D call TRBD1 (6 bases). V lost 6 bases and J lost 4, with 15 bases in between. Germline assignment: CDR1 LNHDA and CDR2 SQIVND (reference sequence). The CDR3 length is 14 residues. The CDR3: CASSPQGIGETQYF. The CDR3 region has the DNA TGTGCCAGTAGCCCGCAGGGGATCGGAGAGACCCAGTACTTC.

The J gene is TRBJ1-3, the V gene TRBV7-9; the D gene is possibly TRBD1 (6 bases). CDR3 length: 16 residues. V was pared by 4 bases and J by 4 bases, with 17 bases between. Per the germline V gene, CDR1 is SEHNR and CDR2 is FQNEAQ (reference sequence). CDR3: CASSSDWTELGNTIYF. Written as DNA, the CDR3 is TGTGCCAGCAGCTCCGATTGGACAGAATTGGGAAACACCATATATTTT.

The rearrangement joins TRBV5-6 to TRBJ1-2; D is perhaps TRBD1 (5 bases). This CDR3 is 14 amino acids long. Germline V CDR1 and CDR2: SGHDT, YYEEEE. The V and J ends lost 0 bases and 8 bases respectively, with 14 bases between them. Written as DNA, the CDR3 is TGTGCCAGCAGCTTGGCACAGGTCCATCAGGGCTACACCTTC. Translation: CASSLAQVHQGYTF. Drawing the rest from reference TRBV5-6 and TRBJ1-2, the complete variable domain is DAGVTQSPTHLIKTRGQQVTLRCSPKSGHDTVSWYQQALGQGPQFIFQYYEEEERQRGNFPDRFSGHQFPNYSSELNVNALLLGDSALYLCASSLAQVHQGYTFGSGTRLTVV.

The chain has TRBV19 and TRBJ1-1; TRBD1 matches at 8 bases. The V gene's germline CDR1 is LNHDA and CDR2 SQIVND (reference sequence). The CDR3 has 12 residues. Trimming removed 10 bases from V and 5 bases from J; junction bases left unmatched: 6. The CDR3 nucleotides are TGTGCCACAGCGACAGGGGCTACTGAAGCTTTCTTT. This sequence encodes CATATGATEAFF. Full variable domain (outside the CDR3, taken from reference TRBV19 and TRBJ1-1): DGGITQSPKYLFRKEGQNVTLSCEQNLNHDAMYWYRQDPGQGLRLIYYSQIVNDFQKGDIAEGYSVSREKKESFPLTVTSAQKNPTAFYLCATATGATEAFFGQGTRLTVV.

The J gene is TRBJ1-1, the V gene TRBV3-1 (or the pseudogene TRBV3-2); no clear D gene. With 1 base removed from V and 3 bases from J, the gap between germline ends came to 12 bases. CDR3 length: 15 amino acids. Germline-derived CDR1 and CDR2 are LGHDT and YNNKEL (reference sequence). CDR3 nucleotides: TGTGCCAGCAGCCAAGGGGCAGGCGGGGACACTGAAGCTTTCTTT. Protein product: CASSQGAGGDTEAFF.

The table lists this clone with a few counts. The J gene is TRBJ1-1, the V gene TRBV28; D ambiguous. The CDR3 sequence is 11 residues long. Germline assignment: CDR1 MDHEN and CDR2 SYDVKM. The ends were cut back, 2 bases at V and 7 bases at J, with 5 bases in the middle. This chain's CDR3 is CASSLPSEAFF. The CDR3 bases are TGTGCCAGCAGTTTACCCAGTGAAGCTTTCTTT.

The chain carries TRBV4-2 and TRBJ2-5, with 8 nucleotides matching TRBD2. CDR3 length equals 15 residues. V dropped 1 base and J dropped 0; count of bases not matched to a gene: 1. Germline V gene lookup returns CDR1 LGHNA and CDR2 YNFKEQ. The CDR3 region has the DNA TGTGCCAGCAGCCAAGCGGGGGGGCACCAAGAGACCCAGTACTTC. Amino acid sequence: CASSQAGGHQETQYF.

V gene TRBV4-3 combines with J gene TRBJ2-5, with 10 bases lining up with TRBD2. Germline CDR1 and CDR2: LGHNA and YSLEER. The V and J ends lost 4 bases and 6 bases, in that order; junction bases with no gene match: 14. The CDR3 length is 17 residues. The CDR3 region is CASSRSILAGVEQTQYF. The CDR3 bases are TGCGCCAGCAGCCGCTCTATTCTAGCGGGAGTGGAACAGACCCAGTACTTC.

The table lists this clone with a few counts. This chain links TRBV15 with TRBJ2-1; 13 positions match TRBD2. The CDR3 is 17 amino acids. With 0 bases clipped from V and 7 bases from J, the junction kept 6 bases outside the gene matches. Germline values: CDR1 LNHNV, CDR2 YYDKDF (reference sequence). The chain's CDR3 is CATSREGGTSGANEQFF. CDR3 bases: TGTGCCACCAGCAGAGAAGGAGGGACTAGCGGGGCAAATGAGCAGTTCTTC.

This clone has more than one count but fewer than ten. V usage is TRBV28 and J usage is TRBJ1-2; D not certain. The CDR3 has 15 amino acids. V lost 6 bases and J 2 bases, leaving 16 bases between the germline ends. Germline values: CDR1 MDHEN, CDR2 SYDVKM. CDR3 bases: TGTGCCAGCAGACCCGAGGGAGCCGACAACTATGGCTACACCTTC. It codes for CASRPEGADNYGYTF.

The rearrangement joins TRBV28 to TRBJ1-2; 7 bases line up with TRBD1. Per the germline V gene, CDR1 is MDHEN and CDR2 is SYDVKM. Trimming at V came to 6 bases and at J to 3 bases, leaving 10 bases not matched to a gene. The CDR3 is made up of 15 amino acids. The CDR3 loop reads CASRPTTGPYYGYTF. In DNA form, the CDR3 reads TGTGCCAGCAGACCTACGACAGGGCCTTACTATGGCTACACCTTC.

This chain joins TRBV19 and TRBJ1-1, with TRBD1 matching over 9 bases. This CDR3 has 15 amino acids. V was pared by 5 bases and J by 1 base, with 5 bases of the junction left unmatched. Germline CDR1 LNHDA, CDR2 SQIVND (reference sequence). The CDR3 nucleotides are TGTGCCAGTAGTGTCGGACAGGGGCGGAACACTGAAGCTTTCTTT. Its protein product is CASSVGQGRNTEAFF.

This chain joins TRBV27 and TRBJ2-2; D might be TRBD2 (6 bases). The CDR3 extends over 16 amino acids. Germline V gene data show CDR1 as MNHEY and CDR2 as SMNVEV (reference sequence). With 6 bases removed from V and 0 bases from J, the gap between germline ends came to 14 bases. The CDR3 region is CASRISGETNTGELFF. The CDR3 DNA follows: TGTGCCAGCAGGATTAGCGGTGAGACGAACACCGGGGAGCTGTTTTTT.

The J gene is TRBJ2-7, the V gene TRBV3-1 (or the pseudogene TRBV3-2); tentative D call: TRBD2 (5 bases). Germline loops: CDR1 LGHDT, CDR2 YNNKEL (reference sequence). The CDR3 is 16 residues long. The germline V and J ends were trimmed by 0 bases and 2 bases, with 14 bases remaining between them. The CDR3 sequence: CASSQEGSRPTYEQYF. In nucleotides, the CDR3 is TGTGCCAGCAGCCAAGAGGGGAGCCGGCCAACCTACGAGCAGTACTTC.

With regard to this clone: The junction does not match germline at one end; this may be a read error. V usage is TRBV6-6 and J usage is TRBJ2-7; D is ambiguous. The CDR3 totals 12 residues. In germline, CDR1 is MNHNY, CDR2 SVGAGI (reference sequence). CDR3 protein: CASSYSSSEQYF. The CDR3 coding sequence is TGTGCCAGCAGTTACTCTTCCTCCGAGCAGTACTTC.

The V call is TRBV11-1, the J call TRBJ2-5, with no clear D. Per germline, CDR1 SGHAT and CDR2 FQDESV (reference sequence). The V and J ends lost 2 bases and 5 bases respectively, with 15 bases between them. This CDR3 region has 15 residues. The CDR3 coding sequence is TGTGCCAGCAGCTTACTATCGGGTGAGGTCGAGACCCAGTACTTC. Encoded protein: CASSLLSGEVETQYF.

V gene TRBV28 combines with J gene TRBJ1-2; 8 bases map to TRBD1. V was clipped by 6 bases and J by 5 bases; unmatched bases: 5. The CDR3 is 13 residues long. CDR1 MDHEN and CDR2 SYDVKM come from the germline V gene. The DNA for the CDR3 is TGTGCCAGCAGCCAGGGGGCACGGTATGGCTACACCTTC. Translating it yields CASSQGARYGYTF.

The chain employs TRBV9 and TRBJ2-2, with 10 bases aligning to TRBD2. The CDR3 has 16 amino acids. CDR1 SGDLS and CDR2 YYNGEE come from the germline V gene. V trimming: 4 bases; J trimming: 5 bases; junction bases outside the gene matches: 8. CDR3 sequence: CASSPLAGEGTGELFF. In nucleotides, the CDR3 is TGTGCCAGCAGCCCTCTAGCGGGAGAAGGGACCGGGGAGCTGTTTTTT.

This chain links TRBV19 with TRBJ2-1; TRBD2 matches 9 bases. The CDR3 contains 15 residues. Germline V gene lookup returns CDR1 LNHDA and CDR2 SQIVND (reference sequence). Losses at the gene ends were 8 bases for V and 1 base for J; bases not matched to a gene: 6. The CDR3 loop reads CASYGAGGSYNEQFF. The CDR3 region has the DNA TGTGCCAGTTATGGGGCGGGAGGGTCCTACAATGAGCAGTTCTTC. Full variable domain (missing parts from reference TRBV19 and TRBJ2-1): DGGITQSPKYLFRKEGQNVTLSCEQNLNHDAMYWYRQDPGQGLRLIYYSQIVNDFQKGDIAEGYSVSREKKESFPLTVTSAQKNPTAFYLCASYGAGGSYNEQFFGPGTRLTVL.

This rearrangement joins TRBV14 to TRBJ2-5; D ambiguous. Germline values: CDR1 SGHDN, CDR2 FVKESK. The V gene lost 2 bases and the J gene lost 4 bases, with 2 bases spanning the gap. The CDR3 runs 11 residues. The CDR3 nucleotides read TGTGCCAGCAGCCAACTAGAGACCCAGTACTTC. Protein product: CASSQLETQYF. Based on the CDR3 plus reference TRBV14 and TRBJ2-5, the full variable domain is EAGVTQFPSHSVIEKGQTVTLRCDPISGHDNLYWYRRVMGKEIKFLLHFVKESKQDESGMPNNRFLAERTGGTYSTLKVQPAELEDSGVYFCASSQLETQYFGPGTRLLVL.

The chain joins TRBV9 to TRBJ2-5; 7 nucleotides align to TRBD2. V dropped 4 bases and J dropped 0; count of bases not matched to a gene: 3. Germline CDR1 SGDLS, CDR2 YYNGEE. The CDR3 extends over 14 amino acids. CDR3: CASSPGGYQETQYF. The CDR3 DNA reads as TGTGCCAGCAGCCCCGGGGGGTACCAAGAGACCCAGTACTTC. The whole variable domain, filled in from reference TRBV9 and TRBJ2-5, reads DSGVTQTPKHLITATGQRVTLRCSPRSGDLSVYWYQQSLDQGLQFLIQYYNGEERAKGNILERFSAQQFPDLHSELNLSSLELGDSALYFCASSPGGYQETQYFGPGTRLLVL.

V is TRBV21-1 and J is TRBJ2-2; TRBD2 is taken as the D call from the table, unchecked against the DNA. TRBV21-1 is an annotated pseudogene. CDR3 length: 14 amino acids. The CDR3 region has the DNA TGTGCCAGCAGCAAGACGGCGGGCACCGGGGAGCTGTTTTTT. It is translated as CASSKTAGTGELFF.

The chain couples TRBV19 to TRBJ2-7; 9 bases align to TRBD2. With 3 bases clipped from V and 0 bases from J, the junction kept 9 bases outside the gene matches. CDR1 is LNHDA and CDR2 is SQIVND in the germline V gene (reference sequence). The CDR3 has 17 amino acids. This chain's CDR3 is CASSIRLAGISSYEQYF. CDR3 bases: TGTGCCAGTAGTATTCGGCTAGCGGGAATAAGCTCCTACGAGCAGTACTTC.

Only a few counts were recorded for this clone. CDR3 region: CASSEVAGDNTGELFF. CDR3 bases: TGTGCCAGCAGTGAGGTAGCGGGGGATAACACCGGGGAGCTGTTTTTT. The rearrangement uses TRBV2 and TRBJ2-2; 9 positions match TRBD2. The junction had 4 bases not matched to a gene; V was cut back by 3 bases and J by 2 bases. The CDR3 is made up of 16 amino acids. Germline V gives CDR1 SNHLY, CDR2 FYNNEI.

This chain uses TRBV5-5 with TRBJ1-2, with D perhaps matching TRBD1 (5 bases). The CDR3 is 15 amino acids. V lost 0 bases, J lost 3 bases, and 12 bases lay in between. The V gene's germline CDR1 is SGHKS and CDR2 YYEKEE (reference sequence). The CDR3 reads CASSLAPGQDYGYTF. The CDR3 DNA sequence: TGTGCCAGCAGCTTGGCGCCAGGGCAGGACTATGGCTACACCTTC.

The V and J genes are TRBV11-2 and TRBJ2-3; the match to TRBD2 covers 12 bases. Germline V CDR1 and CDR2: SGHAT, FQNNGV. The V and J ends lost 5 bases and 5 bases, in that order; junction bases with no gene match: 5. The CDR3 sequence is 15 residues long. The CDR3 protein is CASSRLAGAEDTQYF. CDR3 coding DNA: TGTGCCAGCAGCCGACTAGCGGGGGCAGAAGATACGCAGTATTTT.

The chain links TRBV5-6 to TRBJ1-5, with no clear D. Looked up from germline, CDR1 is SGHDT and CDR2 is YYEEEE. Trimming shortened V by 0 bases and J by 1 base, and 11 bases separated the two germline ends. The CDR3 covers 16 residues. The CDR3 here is CASSLASPTSNQPQHF. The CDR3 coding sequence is TGTGCCAGCAGCTTGGCCTCACCGACAAGCAATCAGCCCCAGCATTTT.